This T cell receptor beta chain was documented in a study of beta chain features in type 1 diabetes. Investigators reverse transcribed all isolated RNA, so they sequenced expressed TCRB transcripts. Repertoires were generated with immunoSEQ multiplex PCR, while TCRdb's copy carries only in-frame clones and drops some. In the table there are under 150,000 clones, under 60% of which are singletons. This CDR3 spans 15 amino acids. J lost 7 bases, V lost 5 bases, and 9 bases had no gene match. Per germline, CDR1 SNHLY and CDR2 FYNNEI. This clone was observed a few times. The specimen was Tregs from blood. The clonotype originates from a young man in good health. The chain uses TRBV2 and TRBJ1-5, with TRBD1 matching 9 bases. Written as DNA, the CDR3 is TGTGCCAGCAGTCCGGGACAGGGAAGGGTCCAGCCCCAGCATTTT. Amino acid sequence: CASSPGQGRVQPQHF.